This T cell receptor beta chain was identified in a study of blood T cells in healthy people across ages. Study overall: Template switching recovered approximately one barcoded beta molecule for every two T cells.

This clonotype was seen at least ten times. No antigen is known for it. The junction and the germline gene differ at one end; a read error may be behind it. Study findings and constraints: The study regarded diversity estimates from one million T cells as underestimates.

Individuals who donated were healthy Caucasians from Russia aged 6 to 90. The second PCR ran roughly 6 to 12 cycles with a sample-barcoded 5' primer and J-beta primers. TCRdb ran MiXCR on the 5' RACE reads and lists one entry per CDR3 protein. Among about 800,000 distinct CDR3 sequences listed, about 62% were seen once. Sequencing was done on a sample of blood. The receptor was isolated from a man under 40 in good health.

The CDR3 region is CASSDSGADEQFF. For the CDR3, the DNA is TGTGCCAGCAGTGACTCTGGAGCGGATGAGCAGTTCTTC. V gene TRBV6-5 combines with J gene TRBJ2-1; D possibly corresponds to TRBD2 (5 bases). The CDR3 runs 13 residues. Germline V lookup: CDR1 MNHEY, CDR2 SVGAGI.